This paragraph covers one T cell receptor beta chain sequence. This record belongs to a study of radiotherapy plus CTLA-4 blockade in lung cancer. Produced via immunoSEQ multiplex PCR; TCRdb's table is partial and in-frame only. The sample includes some 100,000 clones, around 75% seen only once; the top ten take 5.2%. Deletions cut 2 bases from V and 5 bases from J, with 11 bases between. CDR3 length equals 14 residues. Germline V gene sequence: CDR1 KGHSH, CDR2 LQKENI. The receptor's source is a human donor with non-small cell lung cancer who had a partial response to radiotherapy plus ipilimumab. This rearrangement joins TRBV18 to TRBJ2-3; a possible D gene is TRBD2 (5 bases). This material consisted of peripheral blood, taken from a patient treated with radiotherapy plus ipilimumab. DNA for the CDR3: TGTGCCAGCTCACCAATGAATAGCGTAGATACGCAGTATTTT. Protein sequence: CASSPMNSVDTQYF.